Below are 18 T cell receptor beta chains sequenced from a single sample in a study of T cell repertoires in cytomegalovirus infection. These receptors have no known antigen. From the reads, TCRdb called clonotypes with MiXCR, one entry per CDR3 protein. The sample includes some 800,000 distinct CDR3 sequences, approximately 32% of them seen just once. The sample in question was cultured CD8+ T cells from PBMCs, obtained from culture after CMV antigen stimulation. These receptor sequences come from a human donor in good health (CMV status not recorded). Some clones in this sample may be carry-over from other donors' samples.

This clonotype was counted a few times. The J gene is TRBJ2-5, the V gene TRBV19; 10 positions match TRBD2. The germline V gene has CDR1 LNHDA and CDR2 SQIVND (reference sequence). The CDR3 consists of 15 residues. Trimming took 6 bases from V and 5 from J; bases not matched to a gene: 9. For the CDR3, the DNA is TGTGCCAGTAGAGGGACTAGCGAAGTTAGTGAGACCCAGTACTTC. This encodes CASRGTSEVSETQYF.

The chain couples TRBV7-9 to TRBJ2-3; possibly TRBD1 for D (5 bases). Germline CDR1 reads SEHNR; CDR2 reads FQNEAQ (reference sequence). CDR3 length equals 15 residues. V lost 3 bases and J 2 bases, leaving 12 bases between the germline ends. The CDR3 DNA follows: TGTGCCAGCAGCTTGGTGACAGAGTTCACAGATACGCAGTATTTT. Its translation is CASSLVTEFTDTQYF.

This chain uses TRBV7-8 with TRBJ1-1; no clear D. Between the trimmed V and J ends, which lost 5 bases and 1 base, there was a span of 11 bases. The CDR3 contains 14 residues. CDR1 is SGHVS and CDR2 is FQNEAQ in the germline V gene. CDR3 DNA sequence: TGTGCCAGCAGCCCCTTATTGGCGAACACTGAAGCTTTCTTT. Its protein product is CASSPLLANTEAFF.

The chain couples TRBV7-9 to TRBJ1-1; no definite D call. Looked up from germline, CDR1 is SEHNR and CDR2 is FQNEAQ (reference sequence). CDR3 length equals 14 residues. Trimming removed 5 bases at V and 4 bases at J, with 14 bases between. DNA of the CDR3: TGTGCCAGCAGCCTCCCGGGTAAGGCCACTGAAGCTTTCTTT. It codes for CASSLPGKATEAFF.

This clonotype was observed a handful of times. In DNA, the CDR3 is TGTGCCAGCAGTTACTCGAATGGACAGCTGAACACTGAAGCTTTCTTT. Translated: CASSYSNGQLNTEAFF. This rearrangement joins TRBV6-6 to TRBJ1-1; weak D call: TRBD1 (6 bases). V lost 0 bases to trimming and J lost 0 bases, with 11 bases between them. This CDR3 has 16 residues. Germline assignment: CDR1 MNHNY and CDR2 SVGAGI (reference sequence).

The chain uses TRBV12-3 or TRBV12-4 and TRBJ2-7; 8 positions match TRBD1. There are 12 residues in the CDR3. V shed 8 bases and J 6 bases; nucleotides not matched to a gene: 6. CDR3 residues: CASWTGISEQYF. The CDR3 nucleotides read TGTGCCAGCTGGACAGGGATTTCCGAGCAGTACTTC.

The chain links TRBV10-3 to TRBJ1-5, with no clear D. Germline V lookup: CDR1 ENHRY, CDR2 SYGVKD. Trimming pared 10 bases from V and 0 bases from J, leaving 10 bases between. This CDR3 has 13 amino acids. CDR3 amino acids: CATKEDSNQPQHF. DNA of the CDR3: TGTGCCACCAAGGAGGATAGCAATCAGCCCCAGCATTTT.

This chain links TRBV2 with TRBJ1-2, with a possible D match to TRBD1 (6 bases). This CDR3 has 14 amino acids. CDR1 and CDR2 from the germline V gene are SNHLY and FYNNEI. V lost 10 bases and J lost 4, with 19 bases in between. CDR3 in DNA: TGTGCCAAGGCCCGCTGGACAGAGCCCTATGGCTACACCTTC. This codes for CAKARWTEPYGYTF.

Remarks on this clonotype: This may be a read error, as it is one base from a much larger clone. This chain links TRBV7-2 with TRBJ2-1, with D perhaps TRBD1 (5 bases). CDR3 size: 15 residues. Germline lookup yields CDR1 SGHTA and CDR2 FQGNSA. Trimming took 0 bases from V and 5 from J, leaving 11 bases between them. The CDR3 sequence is CASSLAETAHNEQFF. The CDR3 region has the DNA TGTGCCAGCAGCTTAGCGGAGACAGCCCACAATGAGCAGTTCTTC.

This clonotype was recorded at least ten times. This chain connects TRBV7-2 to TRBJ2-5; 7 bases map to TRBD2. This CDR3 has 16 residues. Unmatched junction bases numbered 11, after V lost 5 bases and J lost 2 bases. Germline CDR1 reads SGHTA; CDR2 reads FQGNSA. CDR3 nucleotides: TGTGCCAGCAGCGCCGTTACCCGACTAGCTCAAGAGACCCAGTACTTC. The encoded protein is CASSAVTRLAQETQYF.

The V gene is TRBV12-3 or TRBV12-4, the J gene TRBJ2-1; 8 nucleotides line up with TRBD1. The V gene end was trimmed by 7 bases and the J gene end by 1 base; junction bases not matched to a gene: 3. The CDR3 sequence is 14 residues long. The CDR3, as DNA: TGTGCCAGCACCAGGGGGCCTTCCTACAATGAGCAGTTCTTC. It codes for CASTRGPSYNEQFF.

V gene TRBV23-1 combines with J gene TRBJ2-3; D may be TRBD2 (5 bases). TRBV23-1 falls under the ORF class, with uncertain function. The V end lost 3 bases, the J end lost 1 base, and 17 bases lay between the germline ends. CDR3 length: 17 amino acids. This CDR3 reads CASSHVLRTRGTDTQYF. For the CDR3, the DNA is TGCGCCAGCAGTCACGTTCTAAGGACTCGCGGCACAGATACGCAGTATTTT.

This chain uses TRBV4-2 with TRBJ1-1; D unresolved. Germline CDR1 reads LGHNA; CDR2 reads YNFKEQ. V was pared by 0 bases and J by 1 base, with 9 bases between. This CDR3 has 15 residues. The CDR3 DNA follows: TGTGCCAGCAGCCAAGATATAGGCCCGAACACTGAAGCTTTCTTT. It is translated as CASSQDIGPNTEAFF.

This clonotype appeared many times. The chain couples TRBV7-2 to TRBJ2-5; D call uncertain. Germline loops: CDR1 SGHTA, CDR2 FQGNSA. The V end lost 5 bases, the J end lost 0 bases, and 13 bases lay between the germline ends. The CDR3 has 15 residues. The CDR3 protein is CASSPGEGYQETQYF. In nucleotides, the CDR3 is TGTGCCAGCAGCCCCGGCGAAGGGTACCAAGAGACCCAGTACTTC.

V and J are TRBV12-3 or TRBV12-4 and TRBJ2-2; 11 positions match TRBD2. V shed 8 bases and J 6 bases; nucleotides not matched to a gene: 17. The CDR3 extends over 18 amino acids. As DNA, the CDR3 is TGTGCCAGCCGATCGTCGGTCATTAGCGGGGGGGCCTCCGGGGAGCTGTTTTTT. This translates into CASRSSVISGGASGELFF.

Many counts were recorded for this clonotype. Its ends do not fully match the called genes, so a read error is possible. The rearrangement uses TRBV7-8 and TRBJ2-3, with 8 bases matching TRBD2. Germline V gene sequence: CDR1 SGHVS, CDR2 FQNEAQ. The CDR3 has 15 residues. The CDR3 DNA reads TGTGCCAGCAGCTTCGGGGGGGGCGGCACAAATACGCAGTATTTT. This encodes CASSFGGGGTNTQYF.

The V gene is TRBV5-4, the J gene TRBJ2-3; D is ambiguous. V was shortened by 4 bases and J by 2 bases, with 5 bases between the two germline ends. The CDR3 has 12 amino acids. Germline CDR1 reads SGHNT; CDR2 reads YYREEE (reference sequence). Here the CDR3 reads CASSHNTDTQYF. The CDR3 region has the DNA TGTGCCAGCAGCCACAACACAGATACGCAGTATTTT.

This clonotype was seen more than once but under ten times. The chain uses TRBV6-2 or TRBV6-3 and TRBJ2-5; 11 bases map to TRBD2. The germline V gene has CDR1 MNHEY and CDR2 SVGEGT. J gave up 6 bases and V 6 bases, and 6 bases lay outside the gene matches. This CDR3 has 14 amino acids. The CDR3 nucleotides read TGTGCCAGCAGATTAGCGGGGGGGATGCAGACCCAGTACTTC. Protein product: CASRLAGGMQTQYF.